This is a list of T cell receptor beta chains from one sample in a study of cytomegalovirus exposure and HLA in healthy donors. Repertoires were generated with immunoSEQ multiplex PCR, while TCRdb's copy carries only in-frame clones and drops some. This table holds 75,000 to 80,000 clones, more than 60% found once. Sequencing input: PBMCs. Every receptor here comes from a man aged 35 to 55 in good health and CMV-seronegative. Both conserved end residues are part of each CDR3.

v_call: TRBV6-5
cdr3_aa: CASSGTGIRHEQYF

v_call: TRBV7-2
cdr3_aa: CASSLRTGGDYGYTF

v_call: TRBV5-8
cdr3_aa: CASNLVTGSASNQPQHF

v_call: TRBV6-4
cdr3_aa: CASSDSYSAGRNEQFF

v_call: TRBV14
cdr3_aa: CASSQPGFYEQYF

v_call: TRBV6-4
cdr3_aa: CASRRGEYTEAFF

v_call: TRBV5-6
cdr3_aa: CASSLYYPAGKYEQYF

v_call: TRBV9
cdr3_aa: CASSLSTGSSGNTIYF

v_call: TRBV6-1
cdr3_aa: CASRTGVNYGYTF

v_call: TRBV5-1
cdr3_aa: CASSLSTSRTDTQYF

v_call: TRBV29-1
cdr3_aa: CSVGREGNQPQHF

v_call: TRBV6-1
cdr3_aa: CASSEGGGRYTGELFF

v_call: TRBV5-4
cdr3_aa: CASPGTRNNEQFF

v_call: TRBV28
cdr3_aa: CASRGVLGEYYEQYF

v_call: TRBV2
cdr3_aa: CASSEGGDSPLHF

v_call: TRBV6-5
cdr3_aa: CASRTITGPEFF

v_call: TRBV10-3
cdr3_aa: CAISGAGTGGYEQYF

v_call: TRBV6-5
cdr3_aa: CASTSTAGEQFF

v_call: TRBV12-5
cdr3_aa: CASGFGYEQYF

v_call: TRBV7-9
cdr3_aa: CASSLAVWGASYEQYF

v_call: TRBV10-2
cdr3_aa: CASRIAGGGEQFF

v_call: TRBV14
cdr3_aa: CASSQSGRWDEQFF

v_call: TRBV18
cdr3_aa: CASSSPGQGDYGYTF

v_call: TRBV5-8
cdr3_aa: CASSLGVSRGRPGELFF

v_call: TRBV6-4
cdr3_aa: CASSGTGHTGELFF

v_call: TRBV5-8
cdr3_aa: CASSFGGQKNIQYF

v_call: TRBV6-6
cdr3_aa: CASTGGRTFSYEQYF

v_call: TRBV27
cdr3_aa: CASSLRAGGADTQYF

v_call: TRBV14
cdr3_aa: CASSQPGVHGYTF